This T cell receptor (beta chain) was found in a study of T cells in Graves' hyperthyroidism and ophthalmopathy. Study outcomes and limitations: The model forecast ophthalmopathy, anticipating it by a median around 6.5 months before onset. In simple terms, a model built on 13 V-J features told ophthalmopathy apart from stable hyperthyroidism.

CDR3 size: 16 residues. CDR1 and CDR2 from the germline V gene are SGDLS and YYNGEE. Trimming pared 3 bases from V and 0 bases from J, leaving 15 bases between. Amplification yielded TCR beta CDR3 regions, with RNA transcripts as the source. The TCR CDR3 was amplified in a first-round RT-PCR using the HTBI primer set. TCRdb reanalysed the multiplex PCR reads using MiXCR and keeps one entry per CDR3 protein. The sample contains about half a million distinct CDR3 sequences, around a fifth of which appear only once. About this clonotype: Its antigen remains unknown.

Any patient presenting with uncontrolled infection, other autoimmune disease, pregnancy or lactation was left out. Each diagnosis was grounded in clinical symptoms, serum thyroxine and TRAb, thyroid ultrasound, and orbital computed tomography. This receptor was obtained from a woman in her 70s with Graves' ophthalmopathy. This chain connects TRBV9 to TRBJ2-5; D not certain. Material for sequencing was blood. The CDR3 bases are TGTGCCAGCAGCGAGACCGGTAGCACGTACCAAGAGACCCAGTACTTC. Encoded protein: CASSETGSTYQETQYF.